The 8 T cell receptor beta chains presented below share a single source sample, sequenced in a study of OX40 agonist ivuxolimab in advanced cancers. TCRdb keeps only in-frame clones here, not all; method: immunoSEQ multiplex PCR. The sample lists nearly 65,000 clones, around 93% occurring once. This sample comprised CD4+ or CD8+ T cells sorted from blood, obtained in a trial of the OX40 agonist ivuxolimab. The receptors were sampled from an adult with an advanced solid tumor such as melanoma, head and neck, liver or kidney cancer.

This chain connects TRBV7-9 to TRBJ2-7, with 12 bases aligning to TRBD2. Germline lookup yields CDR1 SEHNR and CDR2 FQNEAQ (reference sequence). With V trimmed by 2 bases and J by 10 bases, 6 bases remained unmatched. The CDR3 has 14 amino acids. CDR3 in amino acids: CASSLSTSGGLQYV. The CDR3 nucleotides are TGTGCCAGCAGCTTAAGTACTAGCGGGGGGCTTCAGTACGTC.

V is TRBV19 and J is TRBJ2-7, with a tentative D call TRBD2 (6 bases). Per germline, CDR1 LNHDA and CDR2 SQIVND (reference sequence). V lost 3 bases to trimming and J lost 6 bases, with 12 bases between them. This CDR3 is 13 amino acids long. CDR3 sequence (DNA): TGTGCCAGTAGTATTCGGGCGGGGACCGAGCAGTACGTC. Encoded protein: CASSIRAGTEQYV.

The chain joins TRBV15 to TRBJ1-5; D gene unclear. V lost 5 bases to trimming and J lost 2 bases, with 13 bases between them. CDR3 size: 15 residues. Germline values: CDR1 LNHNV, CDR2 YYDKDF (reference sequence). The CDR3 DNA is TGTGCCACCAGCCCCCGAATGGAGGGCAATCAGCCCCAGCATTTT. The encoded protein is CATSPRMEGNQPQHF.

This chain uses TRBV5-1 with TRBJ1-1, with D perhaps TRBD1 (5 bases). V was shortened by 2 bases and J by 2 bases, with 19 bases between the two germline ends. The CDR3 covers 17 residues. Germline V CDR1 and CDR2: SGHRS, YFSETQ. For the CDR3, the DNA is TGCGCCAGCAGCTTTTCCGGGATGGGGCATGATAACACTGAAGCTTTCTTT. It codes for CASSFSGMGHDNTEAFF.

The chain employs TRBV6-5 and TRBJ2-7; D is possibly TRBD1 or TRBD2 (5 bases each). CDR1 is MNHEY and CDR2 is SVGAGI in the germline V gene. V lost 10 bases to trimming and J lost 9 bases, with 13 bases between them. The CDR3 length is 10 residues. In DNA form, the CDR3 reads TGTGCCAACACGAGGGGCTGGCAGTACTTC. Protein product: CANTRGWQYF.

The J gene is TRBJ2-2, the V gene TRBV9; a possible D gene is TRBD2 (5 bases). The CDR3 has 13 amino acids. Germline assignment: CDR1 SGDLS and CDR2 YYNGEE. V was shortened by 4 bases and J by 9 bases, with 13 bases between the two germline ends. The DNA for the CDR3 is TGTGCCAGCAGCCCACCGAGCGGATGGGAGCTGTTTTTT. Encoded protein: CASSPPSGWELFF.

This clone was seen more than once but under ten times. This chain uses TRBV29-1 with TRBJ1-1; the D is unclear. The V gene's germline CDR1 is SQVTM and CDR2 ANQGSEA. The CDR3 consists of 12 residues. V lost 2 bases and J 5 bases, leaving 9 bases between the germline ends. The DNA of the CDR3 is TGCAGCGTTGAACCGGGTGATACTGAAGCTTTCTTT. This gives the protein CSVEPGDTEAFF.

This chain links TRBV9 with TRBJ1-3, with D tentatively TRBD1 (6 bases). Germline assignment: CDR1 SGDLS and CDR2 YYNGEE. V was cut by 4 bases and J by 2 bases, with 16 bases left in between. The CDR3 sequence is 16 residues long. The CDR3 reads CASSPELEGAGNTIYF. CDR3 nucleotide sequence: TGTGCCAGCAGCCCAGAACTAGAGGGGGCTGGAAACACCATATATTTT.